A selection of T cell receptor beta chains follows, all from one sample in a study of blood T cell repertoires in COVID-19. TCRdb's copy holds only in-frame clones and misses some; the assay was immunoSEQ multiplex PCR. This table holds approximately 350,000 clones, over 80% found once. Specimen: peripheral blood. The receptor set was obtained from a woman between 50 and 59 years old with COVID-19, enrolled during active disease. CDR3s leave out the opening cysteine and the closing phenylalanine or tryptophan.

j_call v_call cdr3_aa
TRBJ2-1 TRBV3-1/TRBV3-2 ASSQDRAGGPHEQF
TRBJ2-5 TRBV6-5 ASIPRGVKETQY
TRBJ2-1 TRBV10-1 ASSRQSPYNEQF
TRBJ1-5 TRBV19 ASSIQGGNQPQH
TRBJ2-1 TRBV6-5 ASSFQTSPRDEQF
TRBJ1-5 TRBV27 ASSLSGGNQPQH
TRBJ1-5 TRBV10-1 ASSEDRVDQPQH
TRBJ2-1 TRBV11-3 ASSFGVSYNEQF
TRBJ1-3 TRBV13 ASSPSAGDGNTIY
TRBJ2-3 TRBV27 ASSPRAQRGLAADTQY
TRBJ2-2 TRBV7-7 ASSLGTGDTGELF
TRBJ2-2 TRBV30 AWSQGIVTGELF
TRBJ1-2 TRBV7-9 ASSLAQGYGYT
TRBJ2-5 TRBV27 ASSIRTGGEETQY
TRBJ2-7 TRBV6-5 ASRVGGEQY
TRBJ1-1 TRBV6-1 ASSEGFRGKAF
TRBJ2-7 TRBV6-5 ASSGTSVDEQY
TRBJ2-2 TRBV6-1 ASSVGTSGNTGELF
TRBJ1-6 TRBV27 ASRATGGASNSPLH
TRBJ2-4 TRBV5-1 ASSASSGRRDIQY
TRBJ2-5 TRBV11-2 ASSLDPHAGGRQETQY
TRBJ2-2 TRBV19 ASSSTGLAVNTGELF
TRBJ1-1 TRBV6-6 ASSKGQSNTEAF
TRBJ1-2 TRBV3-1/TRBV3-2 ASSQEGDRVYGYT
TRBJ2-7 TRBV19 ASSTSVVLEQY
TRBJ2-3 TRBV18 ASSPLPSSGTSTDTQY
TRBJ2-2 TRBV2 ASTEGRGSTGELF
TRBJ1-1 TRBV5-5 ASSLGRDRGLNTEAF
TRBJ1-4 TRBV4-2 ASSPQTGGLEKLF
TRBJ2-3 TRBV19 ASRRGTSAPSTDTQY
TRBJ2-7 TRBV2 ASGTRERSYEQY
TRBJ2-1 TRBV5-6 ASTNYRGAYNEQF